Reported below is one TCR beta chain. This entry belongs to a study of technical replicates of blood from several donors. After removal of 1 base from V and 2 bases from J, the junction contained 2 bases not matched to a gene. This CDR3 has 16 residues. Germline CDR1 reads SNHLY; CDR2 reads FYNNEI. Using immunoSEQ multiplex PCR, the repertoire was profiled, and TCRdb retains in-frame clones only, with some absent. Of around 70,000 clones in the sample, approximately 97% were seen once. J is TRBJ2-3 and V is TRBV2, with 11 bases lining up with TRBD2. This clonotype originated in a human donor in good health. Source material: T cells isolated from PBMCs. The CDR3 nucleotides are TGTGCCAGCAGTGAAGTGACTAGCGGGGTCACAGATACGCAGTATTTT. Residues: CASSEVTSGVTDTQYF. The whole variable domain, filled in from reference TRBV2 and TRBJ2-3, reads EPEVTQTPSHQVTQMGQEVILRCVPISNHLYFYWYRQILGQKVEFLVSFYNNEISEKSEIFDDQFSVERPDGSNFTLKIRSTKLEDSAMYFCASSEVTSGVTDTQYFGPGTRLTVL.